This entry describes one T cell receptor (beta chain). The antigen is not known. This entry belongs to a study of T-cell memory formation after mild COVID-19. Findings of the study overall: Contracting CD4+ clones lay largely in CM and EM, with CD8+ ones residing in EMRA. The finding that pre-infection memory included some responding clones suggested that cross-reactive memory joined.

In TCRdb, the 5' RACE reads were re-called with MiXCR into one record per CDR3 protein. Of 100,000 to 130,000 distinct CDR3 sequences in the sample, around 15% were seen once. This receptor was identified in a man between 18 and 29 years old who had mild COVID-19 (a few samples of this study predate the infection). Cell type and time point are not known. Sequencing was done on a sample of PBMCs or a T cell subset sorted from them (not recorded which).

CDR3 nucleotide sequence: TGCGCCAGCAGCCCCCACGCCCAGGGAAGGGGAAATGAGCAGTTCTTC. Amino acid sequence: CASSPHAQGRGNEQFF. The chain uses TRBV4-1 and TRBJ2-1; D is perhaps TRBD1 (5 bases). There are 16 residues in the CDR3. Germline CDR1 MGHRA, CDR2 YSYEKL. The V gene lost 4 bases and the J gene lost 7 bases, with 20 bases spanning the gap.